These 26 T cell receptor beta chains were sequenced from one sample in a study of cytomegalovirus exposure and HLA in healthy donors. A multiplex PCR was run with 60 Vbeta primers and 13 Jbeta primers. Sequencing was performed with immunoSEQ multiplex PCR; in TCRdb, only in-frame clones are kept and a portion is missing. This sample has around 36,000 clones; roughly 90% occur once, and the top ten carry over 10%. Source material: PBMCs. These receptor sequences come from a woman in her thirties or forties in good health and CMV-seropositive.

For the CDR3, the DNA is TGTGCCAGCAGCTATGACAGCGCCGGGGAGCTGTTTTTT. As protein: CASSYDSAGELFF. The chain links TRBV7-7 to TRBJ2-2, with D maybe TRBD1 (5 bases). Germline CDR1 and CDR2: SSHAT and FNYEAQ (reference sequence). The V and J ends lost 4 bases and 6 bases respectively, with 9 bases between them. The CDR3 extends over 13 amino acids.

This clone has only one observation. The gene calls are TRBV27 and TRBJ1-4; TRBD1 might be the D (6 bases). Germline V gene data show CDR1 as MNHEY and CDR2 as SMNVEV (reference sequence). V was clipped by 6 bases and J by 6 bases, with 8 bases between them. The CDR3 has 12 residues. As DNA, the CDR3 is TGTGCCAGCAGGGACAGTCATGAAAAACTGTTTTTT. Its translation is CASRDSHEKLFF.

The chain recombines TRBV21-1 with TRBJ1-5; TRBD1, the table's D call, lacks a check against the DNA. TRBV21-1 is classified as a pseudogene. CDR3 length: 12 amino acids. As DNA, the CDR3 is TGTGCCAGTAACAGGGTGGCTGAGCCCCAGCATTTT. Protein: CASNRVAEPQHF.

CDR3 sequence: CASSDRSGYNEQFF. Written as DNA, the CDR3 is TGTGCCAGCAGCGACCGATCGGGCTACAATGAGCAGTTCTTC. V is TRBV11-3 and J is TRBJ2-1; no firm D call. Trimming shortened V by 5 bases and J by 3 bases, and 11 bases separated the two germline ends. The CDR3 consists of 14 residues. Looked up from germline, CDR1 is SGHNT and CDR2 is YENEEA.

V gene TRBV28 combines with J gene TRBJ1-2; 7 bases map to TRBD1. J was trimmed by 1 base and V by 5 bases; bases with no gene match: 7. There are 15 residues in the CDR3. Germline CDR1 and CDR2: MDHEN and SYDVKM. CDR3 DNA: TGTGCCAGCAGTCTCGGGACAGTCGGTAACTATGGCTACACCTTC. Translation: CASSLGTVGNYGYTF.

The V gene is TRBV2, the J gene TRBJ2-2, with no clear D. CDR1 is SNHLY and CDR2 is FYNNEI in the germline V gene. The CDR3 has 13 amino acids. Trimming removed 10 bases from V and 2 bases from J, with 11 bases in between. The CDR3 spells CATRRTNTGELFF. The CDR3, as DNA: TGTGCCACCAGACGAACAAACACCGGGGAGCTGTTTTTT. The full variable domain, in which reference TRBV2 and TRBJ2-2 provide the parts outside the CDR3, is EPEVTQTPSHQVTQMGQEVILRCVPISNHLYFYWYRQILGQKVEFLVSFYNNEISEKSEIFDDQFSVERPDGSNFTLKIRSTKLEDSAMYFCATRRTNTGELFFGEGSRLTVL.

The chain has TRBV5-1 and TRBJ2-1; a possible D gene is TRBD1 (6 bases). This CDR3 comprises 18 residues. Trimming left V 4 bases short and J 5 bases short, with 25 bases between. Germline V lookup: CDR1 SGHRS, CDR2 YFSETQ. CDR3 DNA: TGCGCCAGCAGCCCATCATATCTCGGCGACAGGACCAACAATGAGCAGTTCTTC. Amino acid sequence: CASSPSYLGDRTNNEQFF.

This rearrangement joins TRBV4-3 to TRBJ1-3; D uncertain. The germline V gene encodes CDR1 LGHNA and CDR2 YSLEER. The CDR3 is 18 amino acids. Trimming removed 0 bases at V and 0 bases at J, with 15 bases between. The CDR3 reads CASSQDRFADSSGNTIYF. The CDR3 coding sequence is TGCGCCAGCAGCCAAGATCGGTTCGCGGACTCCTCTGGAAACACCATATATTTT.

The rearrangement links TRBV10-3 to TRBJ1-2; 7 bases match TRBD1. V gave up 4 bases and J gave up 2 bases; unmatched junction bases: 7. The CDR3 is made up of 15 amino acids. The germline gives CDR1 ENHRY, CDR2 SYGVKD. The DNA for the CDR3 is TGTGCCATCAGTGGAGGGACAGATTGGAACTATGGCTACACCTTC. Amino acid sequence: CAISGGTDWNYGYTF.

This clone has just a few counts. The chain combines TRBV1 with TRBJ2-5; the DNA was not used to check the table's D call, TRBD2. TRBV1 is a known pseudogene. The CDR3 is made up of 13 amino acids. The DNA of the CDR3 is TGCACCAGCAGACGCGGACTAGCACAGACCCAGTACTTC. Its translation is CTSRRGLAQTQYF.

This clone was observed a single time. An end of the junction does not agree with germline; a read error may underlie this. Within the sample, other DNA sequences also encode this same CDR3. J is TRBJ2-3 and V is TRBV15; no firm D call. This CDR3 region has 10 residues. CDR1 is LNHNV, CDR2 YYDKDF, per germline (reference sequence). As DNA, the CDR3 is TGTGCCACCAGCAGAGAGGTACACCCTTTT. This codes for CATSREVHPF. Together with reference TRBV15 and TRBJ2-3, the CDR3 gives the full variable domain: DAMVIQNPRYQVTQFGKPVTLSCSQTLNHNVMYWYQQKSSQAPKLLFHYYDKDFNNEADTPDNFQSRRPNTSFCFLDIRSPGLGDTAMYLCATSREVHPFGPGTRLTVL.

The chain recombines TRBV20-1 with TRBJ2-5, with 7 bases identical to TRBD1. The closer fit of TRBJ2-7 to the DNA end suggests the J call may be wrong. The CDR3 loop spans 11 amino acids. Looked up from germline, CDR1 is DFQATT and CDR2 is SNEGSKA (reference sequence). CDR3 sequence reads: CSVNRGGEQYF. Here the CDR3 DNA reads TGCAGTGTCAACAGGGGTGGCGAGCAGTACTTC.

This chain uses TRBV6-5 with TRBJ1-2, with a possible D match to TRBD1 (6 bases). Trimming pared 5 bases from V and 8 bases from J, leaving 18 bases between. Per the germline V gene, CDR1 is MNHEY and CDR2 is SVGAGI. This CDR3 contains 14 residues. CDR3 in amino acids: CASSPKQGTRGYTF. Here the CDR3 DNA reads TGTGCCAGCAGTCCCAAACAGGGTACTCGCGGCTACACCTTC.

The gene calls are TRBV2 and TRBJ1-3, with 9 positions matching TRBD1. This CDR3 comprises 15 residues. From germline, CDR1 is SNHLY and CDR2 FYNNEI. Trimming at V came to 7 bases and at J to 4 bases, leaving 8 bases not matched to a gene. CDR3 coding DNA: TGTGCCAGCACCGGGACAGGGTATGTCGGAAACACCATATATTTT. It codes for CASTGTGYVGNTIYF.

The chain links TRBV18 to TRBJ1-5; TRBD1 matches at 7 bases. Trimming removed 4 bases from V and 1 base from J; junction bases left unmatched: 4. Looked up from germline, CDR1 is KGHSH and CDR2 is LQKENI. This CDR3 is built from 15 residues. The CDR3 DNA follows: TGTGCCAGCTCACTTCAGGGGGGAAGCAATCAGCCCCAGCATTTT. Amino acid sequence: CASSLQGGSNQPQHF.

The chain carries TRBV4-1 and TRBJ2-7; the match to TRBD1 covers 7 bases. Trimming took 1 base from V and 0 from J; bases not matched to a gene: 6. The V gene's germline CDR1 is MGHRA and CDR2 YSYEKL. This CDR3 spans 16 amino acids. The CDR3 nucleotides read TGCGCCAGCAGCCAAGTTGAAGGGGACAGCTCCTACGAGCAGTACTTC. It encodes CASSQVEGDSSYEQYF.

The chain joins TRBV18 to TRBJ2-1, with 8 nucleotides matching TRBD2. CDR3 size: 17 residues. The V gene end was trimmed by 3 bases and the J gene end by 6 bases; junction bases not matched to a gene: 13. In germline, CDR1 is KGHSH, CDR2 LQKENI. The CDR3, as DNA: TGTGCCAGCTCACCTCGGGGGGGCGCCAGAGTGGTCAATGAGCAGTTCTTC. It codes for CASSPRGGARVVNEQFF.

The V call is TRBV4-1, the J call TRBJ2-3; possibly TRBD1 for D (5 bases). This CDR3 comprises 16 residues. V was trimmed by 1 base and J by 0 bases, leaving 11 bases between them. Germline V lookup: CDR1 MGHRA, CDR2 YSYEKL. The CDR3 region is CASSQGQIVSTDTQYF. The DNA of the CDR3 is TGCGCCAGCAGCCAAGGACAGATCGTTAGCACAGATACGCAGTATTTT.

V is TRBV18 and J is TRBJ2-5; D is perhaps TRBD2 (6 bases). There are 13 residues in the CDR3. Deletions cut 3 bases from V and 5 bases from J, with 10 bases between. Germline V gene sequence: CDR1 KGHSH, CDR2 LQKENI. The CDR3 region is CASSPGLEETQYF. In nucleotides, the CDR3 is TGTGCCAGCTCACCGGGACTGGAGGAGACCCAGTACTTC.

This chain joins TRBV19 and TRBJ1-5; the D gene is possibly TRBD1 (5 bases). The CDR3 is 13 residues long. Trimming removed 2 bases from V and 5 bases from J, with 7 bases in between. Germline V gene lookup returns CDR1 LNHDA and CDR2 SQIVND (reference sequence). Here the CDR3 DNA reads TGTGCCAGTAGTATATGGGGGGATCAGCCCCAGCATTTT. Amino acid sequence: CASSIWGDQPQHF.

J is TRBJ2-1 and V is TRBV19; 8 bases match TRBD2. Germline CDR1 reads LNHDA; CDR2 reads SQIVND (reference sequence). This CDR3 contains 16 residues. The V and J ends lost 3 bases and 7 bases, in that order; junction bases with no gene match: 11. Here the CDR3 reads CASSMAGRGALNEQFF. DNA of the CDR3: TGTGCCAGTAGTATGGCCGGGCGGGGGGCCTTAAATGAGCAGTTCTTC.

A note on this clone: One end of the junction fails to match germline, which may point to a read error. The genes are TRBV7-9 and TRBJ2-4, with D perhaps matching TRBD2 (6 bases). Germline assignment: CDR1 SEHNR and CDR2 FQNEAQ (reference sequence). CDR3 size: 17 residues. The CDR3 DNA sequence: TGTTCCAGCAGCTTAGCCGGAGGGCTGGTTACCAAAAACATTCAGTACTTC. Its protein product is CSSSLAGGLVTKNIQYF.

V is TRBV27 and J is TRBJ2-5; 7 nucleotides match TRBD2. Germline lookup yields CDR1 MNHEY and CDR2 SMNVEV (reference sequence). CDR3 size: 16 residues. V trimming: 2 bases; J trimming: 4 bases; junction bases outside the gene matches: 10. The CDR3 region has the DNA TGTGCCAGCAGTTTAGGCGGGGGTGTGGATCCAGAGACCCAGTACTTC. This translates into CASSLGGGVDPETQYF.

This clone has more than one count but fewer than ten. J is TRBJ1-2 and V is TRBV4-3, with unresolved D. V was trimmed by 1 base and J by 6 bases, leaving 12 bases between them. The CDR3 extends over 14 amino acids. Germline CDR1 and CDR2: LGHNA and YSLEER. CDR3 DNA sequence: TGCGCCAGCAGCCAAGTTGGCCGCGGGAATGGCTACACCTTC. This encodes CASSQVGRGNGYTF.

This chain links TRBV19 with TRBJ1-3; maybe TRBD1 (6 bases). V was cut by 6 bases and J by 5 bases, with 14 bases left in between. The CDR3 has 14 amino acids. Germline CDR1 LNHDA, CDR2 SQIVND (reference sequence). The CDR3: CASSGQFSRNTIYF. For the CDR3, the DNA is TGTGCCAGTAGCGGACAGTTTTCTAGAAACACCATATATTTT. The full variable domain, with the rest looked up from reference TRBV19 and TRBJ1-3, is DGGITQSPKYLFRKEGQNVTLSCEQNLNHDAMYWYRQDPGQGLRLIYYSQIVNDFQKGDIAEGYSVSREKKESFPLTVTSAQKNPTAFYLCASSGQFSRNTIYFGEGSWLTVV.

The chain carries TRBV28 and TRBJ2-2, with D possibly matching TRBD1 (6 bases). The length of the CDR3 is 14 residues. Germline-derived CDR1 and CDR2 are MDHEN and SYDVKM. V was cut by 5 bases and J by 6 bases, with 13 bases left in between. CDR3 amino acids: CASSRSGESGELFF. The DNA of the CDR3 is TGTGCCAGCAGTAGGTCAGGGGAATCCGGGGAGCTGTTTTTT.